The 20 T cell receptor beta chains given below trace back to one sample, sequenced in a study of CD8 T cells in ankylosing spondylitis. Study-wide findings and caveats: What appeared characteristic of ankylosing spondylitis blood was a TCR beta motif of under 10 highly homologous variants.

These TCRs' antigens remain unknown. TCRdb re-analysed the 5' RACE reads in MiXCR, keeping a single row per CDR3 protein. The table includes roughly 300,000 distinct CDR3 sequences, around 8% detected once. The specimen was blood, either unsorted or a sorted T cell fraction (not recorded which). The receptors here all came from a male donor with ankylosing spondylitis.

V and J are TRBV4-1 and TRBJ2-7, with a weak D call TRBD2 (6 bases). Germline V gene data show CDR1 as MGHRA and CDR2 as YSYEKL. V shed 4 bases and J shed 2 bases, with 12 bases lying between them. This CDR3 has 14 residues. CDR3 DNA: TGCGCCAGCAGCCTGGGACTCCAAGCCTACGAGCAGTACTTC. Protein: CASSLGLQAYEQYF.

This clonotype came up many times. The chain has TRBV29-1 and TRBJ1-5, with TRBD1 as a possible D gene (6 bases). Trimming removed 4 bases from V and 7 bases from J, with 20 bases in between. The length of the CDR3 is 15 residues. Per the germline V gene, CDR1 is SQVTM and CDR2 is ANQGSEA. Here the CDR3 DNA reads TGCAGCGTTGGGGTGGCGGGGGGCCTTGGACAGCCCCAGCATTTT. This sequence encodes CSVGVAGGLGQPQHF.

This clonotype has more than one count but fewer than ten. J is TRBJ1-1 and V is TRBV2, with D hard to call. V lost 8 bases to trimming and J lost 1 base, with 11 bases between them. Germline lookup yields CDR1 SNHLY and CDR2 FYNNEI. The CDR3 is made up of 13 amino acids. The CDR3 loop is CASRYDKNTEAFF. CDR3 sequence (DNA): TGTGCCAGCCGGTACGACAAGAACACTGAAGCTTTCTTT.

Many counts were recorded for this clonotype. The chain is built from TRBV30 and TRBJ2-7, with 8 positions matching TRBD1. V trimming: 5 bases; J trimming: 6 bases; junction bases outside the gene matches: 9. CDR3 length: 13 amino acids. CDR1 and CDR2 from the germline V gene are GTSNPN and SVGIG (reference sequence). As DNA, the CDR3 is TGTGCCTGGGGCCGACAGGGGATGGGCGAGCAGTACTTC. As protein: CAWGRQGMGEQYF.

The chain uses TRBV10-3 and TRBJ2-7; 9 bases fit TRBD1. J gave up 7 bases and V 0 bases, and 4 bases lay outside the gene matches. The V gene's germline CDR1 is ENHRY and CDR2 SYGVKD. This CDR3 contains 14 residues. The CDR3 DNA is TGTGCCATCAGTGAGTCTGGGACAGGGATTGAGCAGTACTTC. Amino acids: CAISESGTGIEQYF.

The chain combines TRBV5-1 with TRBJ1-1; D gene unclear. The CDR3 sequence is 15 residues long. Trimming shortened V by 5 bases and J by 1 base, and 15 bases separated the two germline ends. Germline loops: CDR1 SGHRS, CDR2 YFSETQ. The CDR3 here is CASRRTAVRNTEAFF. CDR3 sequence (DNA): TGCGCCAGCAGGCGGACGGCAGTCAGGAACACTGAAGCTTTCTTT.

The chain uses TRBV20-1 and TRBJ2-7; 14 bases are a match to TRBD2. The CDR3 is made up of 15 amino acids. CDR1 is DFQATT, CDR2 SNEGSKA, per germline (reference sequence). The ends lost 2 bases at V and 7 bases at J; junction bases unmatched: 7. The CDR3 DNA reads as TGCAGTGCTAGATTTCCGGGACTAGCGGGAGATGAGCAGTACTTC. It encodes CSARFPGLAGDEQYF.

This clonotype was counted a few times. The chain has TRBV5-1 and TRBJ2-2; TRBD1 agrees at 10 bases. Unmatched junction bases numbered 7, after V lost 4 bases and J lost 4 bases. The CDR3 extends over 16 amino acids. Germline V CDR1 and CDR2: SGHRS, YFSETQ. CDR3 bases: TGCGCCAGCAGCACCCACCGGACAGGGGGCACCGGGGAGCTGTTTTTT. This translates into CASSTHRTGGTGELFF.

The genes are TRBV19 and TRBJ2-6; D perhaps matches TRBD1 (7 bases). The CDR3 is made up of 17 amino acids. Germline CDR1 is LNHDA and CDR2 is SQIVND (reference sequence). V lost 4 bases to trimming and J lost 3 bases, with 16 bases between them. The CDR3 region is CASSTQGGASGANVLTF. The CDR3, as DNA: TGTGCCAGTAGTACCCAGGGGGGCGCGAGTGGGGCCAACGTCCTGACTTTC.

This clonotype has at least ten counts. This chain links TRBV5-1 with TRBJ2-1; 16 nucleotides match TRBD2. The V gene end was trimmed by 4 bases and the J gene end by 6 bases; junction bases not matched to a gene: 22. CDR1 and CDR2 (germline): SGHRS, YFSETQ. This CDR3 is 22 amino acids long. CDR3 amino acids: CASSLGGELGTSGRAKRNEQFF. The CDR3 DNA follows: TGCGCCAGCAGCCTAGGTGGTGAGCTCGGGACTAGCGGGAGGGCCAAACGCAATGAGCAGTTCTTC.

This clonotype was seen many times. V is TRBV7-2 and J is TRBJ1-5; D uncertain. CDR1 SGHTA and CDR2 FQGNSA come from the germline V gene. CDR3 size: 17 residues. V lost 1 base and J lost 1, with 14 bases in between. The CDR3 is CASSLVMGGVSNQPQHF. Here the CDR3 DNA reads TGTGCCAGCAGCTTAGTCATGGGCGGTGTCAGCAATCAGCCCCAGCATTTT.

CDR3 loop: CASSYSGTRGDEQYF. The CDR3 DNA follows: TGTGCCAGCAGTTACTCAGGGACTAGAGGCGACGAGCAGTACTTC. The genes are TRBV6-5 and TRBJ2-7, with 8 nucleotides matching TRBD2. The J segment lost 5 bases and the V segment lost 0 bases, leaving 6 bases of the junction unmatched. Germline CDR1 MNHEY, CDR2 SVGAGI. This CDR3 is built from 15 residues.

CDR3 sequence: CASSQEEASYFGGEQFF. DNA for the CDR3: TGCGCCAGCAGCCAAGAGGAGGCTAGCTATTTTGGAGGTGAGCAGTTCTTC. The J gene is TRBJ2-1, the V gene TRBV4-1; D is possibly TRBD2 (5 bases). The CDR3 is 17 amino acids. Trimming removed 0 bases at V and 9 bases at J, with 21 bases between. Germline CDR1 is MGHRA and CDR2 is YSYEKL.

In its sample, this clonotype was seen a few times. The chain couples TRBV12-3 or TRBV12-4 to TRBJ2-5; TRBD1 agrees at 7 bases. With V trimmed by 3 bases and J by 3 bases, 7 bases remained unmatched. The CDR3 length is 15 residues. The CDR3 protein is CASSFSDRAKETQYF. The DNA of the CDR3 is TGTGCCAGCAGTTTTTCTGACAGGGCCAAAGAGACCCAGTACTTC.

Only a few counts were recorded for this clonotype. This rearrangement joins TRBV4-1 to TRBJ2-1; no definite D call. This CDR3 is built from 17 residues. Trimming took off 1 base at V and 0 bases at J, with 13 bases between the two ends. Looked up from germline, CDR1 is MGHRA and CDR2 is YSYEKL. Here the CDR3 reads CASSQVKAPSSYNEQFF. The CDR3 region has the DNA TGCGCCAGCAGCCAAGTGAAGGCGCCCAGCTCCTACAATGAGCAGTTCTTC.

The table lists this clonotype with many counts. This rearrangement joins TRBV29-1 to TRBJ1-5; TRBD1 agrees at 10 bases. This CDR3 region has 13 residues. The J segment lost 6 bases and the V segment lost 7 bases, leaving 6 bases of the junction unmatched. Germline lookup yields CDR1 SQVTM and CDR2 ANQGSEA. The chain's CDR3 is CSAETGGGQPQHF. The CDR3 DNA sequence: TGCAGCGCAGAGACAGGGGGCGGTCAGCCCCAGCATTTT.

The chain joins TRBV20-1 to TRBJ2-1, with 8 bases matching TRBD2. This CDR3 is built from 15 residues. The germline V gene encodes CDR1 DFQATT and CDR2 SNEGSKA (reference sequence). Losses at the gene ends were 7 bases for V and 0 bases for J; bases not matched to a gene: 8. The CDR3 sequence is CSGREGPISYNEQFF. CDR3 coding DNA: TGCAGTGGACGGGAGGGCCCCATCTCCTACAATGAGCAGTTCTTC.

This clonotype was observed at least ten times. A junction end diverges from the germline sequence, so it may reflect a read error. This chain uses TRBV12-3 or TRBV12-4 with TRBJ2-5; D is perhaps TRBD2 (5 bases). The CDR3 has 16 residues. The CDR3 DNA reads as TGTGCCAGCATTTTAGGTATATTCGGGGTCGGCGAGACCCAGTACTTC. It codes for CASILGIFGVGETQYF.

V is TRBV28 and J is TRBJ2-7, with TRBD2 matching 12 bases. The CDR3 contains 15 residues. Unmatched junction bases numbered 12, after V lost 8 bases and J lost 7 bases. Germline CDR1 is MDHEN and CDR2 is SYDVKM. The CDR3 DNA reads TGTGCCAGCGCCACCCTAGCGGGAGGGCTTCGGGAGCAGTACTTC. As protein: CASATLAGGLREQYF.

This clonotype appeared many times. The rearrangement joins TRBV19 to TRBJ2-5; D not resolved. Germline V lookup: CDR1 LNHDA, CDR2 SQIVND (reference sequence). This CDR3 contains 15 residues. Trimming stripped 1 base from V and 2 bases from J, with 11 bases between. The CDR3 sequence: CASSIAARRQETQYF. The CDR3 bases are TGTGCCAGTAGTATAGCAGCGCGGAGACAAGAGACCCAGTACTTC.